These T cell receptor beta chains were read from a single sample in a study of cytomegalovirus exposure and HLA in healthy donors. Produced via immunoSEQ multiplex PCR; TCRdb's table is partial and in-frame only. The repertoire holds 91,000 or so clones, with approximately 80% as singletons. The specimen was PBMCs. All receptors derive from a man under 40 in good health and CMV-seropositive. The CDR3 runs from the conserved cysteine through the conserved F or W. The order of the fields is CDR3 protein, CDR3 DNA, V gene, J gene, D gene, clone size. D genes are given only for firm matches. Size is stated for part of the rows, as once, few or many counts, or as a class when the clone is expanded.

CDR3 protein: CASSYSQRVTGELFF; CDR3 DNA: TGTGCCAGCAGTTACTCGCAGCGGGTTACCGGGGAGCTGTTTTTT; V gene: TRBV6-5; J gene: TRBJ2-2; D gene: -; clone size: -
CDR3 protein: CASSLTLAGGTDTQYF; CDR3 DNA: TGCGCCAGCAGCTTGACGCTAGCGGGCGGCACAGATACGCAGTATTTT; V gene: TRBV5-1; J gene: TRBJ2-3; D gene: TRBD2; clone size: -
CDR3 protein: CASSSGQGLRGEQYF; CDR3 DNA: TGTGCCAGCAGCTCGGGACAGGGTCTGCGTGGGGAGCAGTACTTC; V gene: TRBV5-4; J gene: TRBJ2-7; D gene: TRBD1; clone size: few
CDR3 protein: CASSPPGGGSNSYEQYF; CDR3 DNA: TGTGCCAGCAGTCCGCCGGGGGGAGGGTCCAACTCCTACGAGCAGTACTTC; V gene: TRBV28; J gene: TRBJ2-7; D gene: TRBD2; clone size: -
CDR3 protein: CASSLEQGAAGELFF; CDR3 DNA: TGTGCTAGCAGCTTAGAACAGGGGGCTGCCGGGGAGCTGTTTTTT; V gene: TRBV7-7; J gene: TRBJ2-2; D gene: TRBD1; clone size: medium-sized
CDR3 protein: CASQVGTEAFF; CDR3 DNA: TGTGCCAGTCAGGTGGGCACTGAAGCTTTCTTT; V gene: TRBV19; J gene: TRBJ1-1; D gene: -; clone size: few
CDR3 protein: CASSQGDFSGANVLTF; CDR3 DNA: TGTGCCAGCAGCCAAGGTGACTTCTCTGGGGCCAACGTCCTGACTTTC; V gene: TRBV4-2; J gene: TRBJ2-6; D gene: -; clone size: -
CDR3 protein: CSVAGLPSVFQETQYF; CDR3 DNA: TGCAGCGTTGCAGGGCTCCCTTCAGTCTTTCAAGAGACCCAGTACTTC; V gene: TRBV29-1; J gene: TRBJ2-5; D gene: -; clone size: few
CDR3 protein: CASRPLRASSTDTQYF; CDR3 DNA: TGTGCCAGCCGGCCCCTCAGGGCGTCTAGCACAGATACGCAGTATTTT; V gene: TRBV7-9; J gene: TRBJ2-3; D gene: -; clone size: -
CDR3 protein: CASSSGQGGPPQHF; CDR3 DNA: TGTGCCAGCAGCTCGGGACAGGGTGGGCCGCCCCAGCATTTT; V gene: TRBV5-5; J gene: TRBJ1-5; D gene: TRBD1; clone size: few
CDR3 protein: CASHAGLAGSSYNEQFF; CDR3 DNA: TGTGCCAGTCACGCGGGACTAGCGGGGAGCTCCTACAATGAGCAGTTCTTC; V gene: TRBV19; J gene: TRBJ2-1; D gene: TRBD2; clone size: once
CDR3 protein: CASSLGGGETEAFF; CDR3 DNA: TGTGCCAGCTCCCTCGGGGGGGGTGAAACTGAAGCTTTCTTT; V gene: TRBV18; J gene: TRBJ1-1; D gene: -; clone size: once
CDR3 protein: CASRPQGAPNEKLFF; CDR3 DNA: TGTGCCAGCAGACCACAGGGGGCGCCTAATGAAAAACTGTTTTTT; V gene: TRBV6-5; J gene: TRBJ1-4; D gene: TRBD1; clone size: -
CDR3 protein: CASREGRTEAFF; CDR3 DNA: TGTGCCAGCCGAGAAGGGAGGACTGAAGCTTTCTTT; V gene: TRBV25-1; J gene: TRBJ1-1; D gene: -; clone size: -
CDR3 protein: CASSLRGKPSNTEAFF; CDR3 DNA: TGTGCCAGCAGCTTAAGGGGGAAACCGTCGAACACTGAAGCTTTCTTT; V gene: TRBV7-9; J gene: TRBJ1-1; D gene: -; clone size: few
CDR3 protein: CASSRQGDNYGYTF; CDR3 DNA: TGCGCCAGCAGCAGACAGGGGGATAACTATGGCTACACCTTC; V gene: TRBV5-1; J gene: TRBJ1-2; D gene: TRBD1; clone size: -
CDR3 protein: CASSLGTGATTNEKLFF; CDR3 DNA: TGCGCCAGCAGCCTTGGGACAGGGGCTACAACTAATGAAAAACTGTTTTTT; V gene: TRBV4-1; J gene: TRBJ1-4; D gene: TRBD1; clone size: few
CDR3 protein: CASSSSDSSVMNYGYTF; CDR3 DNA: TGTGCCAGCAGTTCGAGTGACAGCTCTGTTATGAACTATGGCTACACCTTC; V gene: TRBV28; J gene: TRBJ1-2; D gene: -; clone size: -
CDR3 protein: CASSLSGGLNTIYF; CDR3 DNA: TGTGCCAGCAGCTTATCAGGGGGCCTTAACACCATATATTTT; V gene: TRBV7-3; J gene: TRBJ1-3; D gene: TRBD1; clone size: -
CDR3 protein: CASSVAGVDSPLHF; CDR3 DNA: TGTGCCAGCAGCGTTGCAGGGGTAGACTCACCCCTCCACTTT; V gene: TRBV9; J gene: TRBJ1-6; D gene: -; clone size: few
CDR3 protein: CASSLWGAGGHNEQFF; CDR3 DNA: TGCGCCAGCAGCTTGTGGGGCGCGGGGGGGCACAATGAGCAGTTCTTC; V gene: TRBV5-1; J gene: TRBJ2-1; D gene: TRBD2; clone size: once
CDR3 protein: CASSHGRVNTEAFF; CDR3 DNA: TGTGCCAGCAGTCACGGCAGGGTGAACACTGAAGCTTTCTTT; V gene: TRBV5-6; J gene: TRBJ1-1; D gene: -; clone size: -
CDR3 protein: CASTKENTEAFF; CDR3 DNA: TGTGCCAGTACAAAAGAGAACACTGAAGCTTTCTTT; V gene: TRBV2; J gene: TRBJ1-1; D gene: -; clone size: -
CDR3 protein: CATSRGDRDVDEQFF; CDR3 DNA: TGTGCCACCAGCAGAGGGGACAGGGATGTCGATGAGCAGTTCTTC; V gene: TRBV15; J gene: TRBJ2-1; D gene: TRBD1; clone size: -
CDR3 protein: CASSTGTSYGYTF; CDR3 DNA: TGCGCCAGCAGCACCGGGACAAGCTATGGCTACACCTTC; V gene: TRBV5-1; J gene: TRBJ1-2; D gene: -; clone size: -
CDR3 protein: CASSHLNTGELFF; CDR3 DNA: TGTGCCAGCAGCCACCTTAACACCGGGGAGCTGTTTTTT; V gene: TRBV14; J gene: TRBJ2-2; D gene: -; clone size: -
CDR3 protein: CASSMGQGGYNEQFF; CDR3 DNA: TGTGCCAGCAGCATGGGACAGGGGGGGTACAATGAGCAGTTCTTC; V gene: TRBV7-3; J gene: TRBJ2-1; D gene: TRBD1; clone size: -
CDR3 protein: CASSRTRANTGELFF; CDR3 DNA: TGTGCCAGTAGTCGGACTAGGGCGAACACCGGGGAGCTGTTTTTT; V gene: TRBV19; J gene: TRBJ2-2; D gene: TRBD2; clone size: -
CDR3 protein: CASSPVGGPIYGYTF; CDR3 DNA: TGTGCCAGCAGCCCGGTAGGGGGACCAATCTATGGCTACACCTTC; V gene: TRBV5-6; J gene: TRBJ1-2; D gene: -; clone size: -
CDR3 protein: CASSLAGGSYEQYF; CDR3 DNA: TGCGCCAGCAGCTTGGCGGGGGGGTCCTACGAGCAGTACTTC; V gene: TRBV5-1; J gene: TRBJ2-7; D gene: TRBD2; clone size: -
CDR3 protein: CSSSPPTTGINNEQFF; CDR3 DNA: TGTTCCAGCAGCCCGCCTACGACAGGGATTAACAATGAGCAGTTCTTC; V gene: TRBV7-9; J gene: TRBJ2-1; D gene: TRBD1; clone size: -
CDR3 protein: CASSFRGSQPQHF; CDR3 DNA: TGTGCCAGCAGTTTCAGGGGGAGTCAGCCCCAGCATTTT; V gene: TRBV6-1; J gene: TRBJ1-5; D gene: TRBD1; clone size: -
CDR3 protein: CAISERGQGAKGNTIYF; CDR3 DNA: TGTGCCATCAGTGAAAGGGGACAGGGGGCAAAAGGAAACACCATATATTTT; V gene: TRBV10-3; J gene: TRBJ1-3; D gene: TRBD1; clone size: -
CDR3 protein: CASSQTDNYEQYF; CDR3 DNA: TGCGCCAGCAGCCAAACCGATAACTACGAGCAGTACTTC; V gene: TRBV4-1; J gene: TRBJ2-7; D gene: -; clone size: -
CDR3 protein: CASSPGLAGVDEQFF; CDR3 DNA: TGTGCTAGCAGCCCGGGACTAGCGGGGGTGGATGAGCAGTTCTTC; V gene: TRBV7-7; J gene: TRBJ2-1; D gene: TRBD2; clone size: -
CDR3 protein: CASSFSGGNYNEQFF; CDR3 DNA: TGTGCCAGCAGCTTTAGCGGGGGGAACTACAATGAGCAGTTCTTC; V gene: TRBV11-3; J gene: TRBJ2-1; D gene: TRBD2; clone size: -
CDR3 protein: CASSPGPAGVQNEQYF; CDR3 DNA: TGTGCCAGCAGCCCAGGTCCAGCGGGTGTTCAAAACGAGCAGTACTTC; V gene: TRBV13; J gene: TRBJ2-7; D gene: -; clone size: -
CDR3 protein: CASVWGDRDETQYF; CDR3 DNA: TGTGCCAGCGTATGGGGGGACAGGGATGAGACCCAGTACTTC; V gene: TRBV6-4; J gene: TRBJ2-5; D gene: TRBD1; clone size: -
CDR3 protein: CASSYLDPGDTEAFF; CDR3 DNA: TGTGCCAGCAGTTACCTCGACCCGGGGGACACTGAAGCTTTCTTT; V gene: TRBV6-5; J gene: TRBJ1-1; D gene: -; clone size: -
CDR3 protein: CAITPTGTGNTIYF; CDR3 DNA: TGTGCCATCACCCCGACAGGGACTGGAAACACCATATATTTT; V gene: TRBV2; J gene: TRBJ1-3; D gene: TRBD1; clone size: few
CDR3 protein: CASSPEGNNEQFF; CDR3 DNA: TGTGCCAGCAGCCCGGAGGGGAACAATGAGCAGTTCTTC; V gene: TRBV4-2; J gene: TRBJ2-1; D gene: -; clone size: -
CDR3 protein: CSVDVETGTTYEQYF; CDR3 DNA: TGCAGCGTTGATGTCGAGACAGGGACCACCTACGAGCAGTACTTC; V gene: TRBV29-1; J gene: TRBJ2-7; D gene: TRBD1; clone size: -
CDR3 protein: CASSPDNTNTGELFF; CDR3 DNA: TGTGCCAGCAGCCCGGACAATACGAACACCGGGGAGCTGTTTTTT; V gene: TRBV7-3; J gene: TRBJ2-2; D gene: -; clone size: -
CDR3 protein: CASSAGTAGANVLTF; CDR3 DNA: TGTGCCAGCAGTGCCGGGACAGCTGGGGCCAACGTCCTGACTTTC; V gene: TRBV7-3; J gene: TRBJ2-6; D gene: TRBD1; clone size: -
CDR3 protein: CASSVRDSSKNTEAFF; CDR3 DNA: TGTGCCAGCAGCGTAAGGGACAGCAGCAAGAACACTGAAGCTTTCTTT; V gene: TRBV9; J gene: TRBJ1-1; D gene: TRBD1; clone size: -
CDR3 protein: CASSFGAAPQETQYF; CDR3 DNA: TGTGCCAGCAGCTTTGGGGCGGCGCCACAAGAGACCCAGTACTTC; V gene: TRBV11-2; J gene: TRBJ2-5; D gene: -; clone size: -
CDR3 protein: CASSPSGSGYNEQFF; CDR3 DNA: TGTGCCAGCAGTCCCTCGGGTAGCGGGTACAATGAGCAGTTCTTC; V gene: TRBV6-6; J gene: TRBJ2-1; D gene: TRBD2; clone size: -
CDR3 protein: CASSSRTSGGAWELFF; CDR3 DNA: TGTGCCAGCAGCTCCCGGACTAGCGGGGGGGCCTGGGAGCTGTTTTTT; V gene: TRBV9; J gene: TRBJ2-2; D gene: TRBD2; clone size: -
CDR3 protein: CASTTSGGAKETQYF; CDR3 DNA: TGCGCCAGCACAACTAGCGGGGGGGCTAAAGAGACCCAGTACTTC; V gene: TRBV10-1; J gene: TRBJ2-5; D gene: TRBD2; clone size: -
CDR3 protein: CASSHTGDSDTIYF; CDR3 DNA: TGCGCCAGCAGCCATACAGGGGATTCGGACACCATATATTTT; V gene: TRBV4-3; J gene: TRBJ1-3; D gene: TRBD1; clone size: few
CDR3 protein: CSSSPDIAGGGTDTQYF; CDR3 DNA: TGTTCCAGCAGCCCCGACATAGCGGGAGGAGGGACAGATACGCAGTATTTT; V gene: TRBV7-9; J gene: TRBJ2-3; D gene: TRBD2; clone size: few
CDR3 protein: CASSSPGRAGANVLTF; CDR3 DNA: TGTGCCAGCAGCTCCCCCGGTAGAGCCGGGGCCAACGTCCTGACTTTC; V gene: TRBV7-8; J gene: TRBJ2-6; D gene: -; clone size: -
CDR3 protein: CASSLAGETYEQYF; CDR3 DNA: TGTGCCAGCAGCTTAGCGGGCGAAACCTACGAGCAGTACTTC; V gene: TRBV7-9; J gene: TRBJ2-7; D gene: -; clone size: few
CDR3 protein: CASSPGGVMNTEAFF; CDR3 DNA: TGTGCCAGCAGTCCAGGGGGAGTAATGAACACTGAAGCTTTCTTT; V gene: TRBV27; J gene: TRBJ1-1; D gene: TRBD1; clone size: few
CDR3 protein: CASSWGRDQPQHF; CDR3 DNA: TGTGCCAGCAGCTGGGGGAGGGACCAGCCCCAGCATTTT; V gene: TRBV7-9; J gene: TRBJ1-5; D gene: -; clone size: -
CDR3 protein: CASSLSSGKGEKLFF; CDR3 DNA: TGTGCCAGCAGTTTATCAAGCGGGAAAGGGGAAAAACTGTTTTTT; V gene: TRBV27; J gene: TRBJ1-4; D gene: -; clone size: -
CDR3 protein: CASSRQGEGTEAFF; CDR3 DNA: TGTGCCAGTAGCCGACAGGGCGAGGGCACTGAAGCTTTCTTT; V gene: TRBV19; J gene: TRBJ1-1; D gene: TRBD1; clone size: -
CDR3 protein: CASSDRDLVGLYF; CDR3 DNA: TGTGCCAGCAGTGACAGGGACTTGGTCGGTCTATATTTT; V gene: TRBV28; J gene: TRBJ1-3; D gene: TRBD1; clone size: -